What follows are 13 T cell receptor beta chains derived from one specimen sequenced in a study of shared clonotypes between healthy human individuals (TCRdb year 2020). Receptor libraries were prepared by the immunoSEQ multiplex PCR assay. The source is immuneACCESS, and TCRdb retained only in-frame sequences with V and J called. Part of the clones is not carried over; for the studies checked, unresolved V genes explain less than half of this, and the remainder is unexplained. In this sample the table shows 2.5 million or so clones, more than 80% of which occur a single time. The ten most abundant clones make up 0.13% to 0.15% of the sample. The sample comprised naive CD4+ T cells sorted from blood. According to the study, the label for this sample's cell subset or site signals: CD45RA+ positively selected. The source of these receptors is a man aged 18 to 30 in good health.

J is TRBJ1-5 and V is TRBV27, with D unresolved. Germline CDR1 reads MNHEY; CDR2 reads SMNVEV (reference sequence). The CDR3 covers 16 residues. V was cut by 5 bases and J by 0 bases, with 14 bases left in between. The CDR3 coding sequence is TGTGCCAGCAGTCTTAAAGCCCATAATAGCAATCAGCCCCAGCATTTT. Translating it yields CASSLKAHNSNQPQHF.

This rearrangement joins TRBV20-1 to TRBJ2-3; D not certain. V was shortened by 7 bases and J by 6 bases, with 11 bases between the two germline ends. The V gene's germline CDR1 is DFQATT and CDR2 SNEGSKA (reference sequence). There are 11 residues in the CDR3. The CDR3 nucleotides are TGCAGTGGGCAGGAAGTGGATACGCAGTATTTT. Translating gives CSGQEVDTQYF.

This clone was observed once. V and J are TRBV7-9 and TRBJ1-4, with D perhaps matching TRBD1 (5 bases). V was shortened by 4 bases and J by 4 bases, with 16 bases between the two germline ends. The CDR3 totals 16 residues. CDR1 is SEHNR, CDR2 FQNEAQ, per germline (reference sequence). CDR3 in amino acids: CASSSPKGQLNEKLFF. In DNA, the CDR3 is TGTGCCAGCAGCTCCCCAAAGGGGCAGCTTAATGAAAAACTGTTTTTT.

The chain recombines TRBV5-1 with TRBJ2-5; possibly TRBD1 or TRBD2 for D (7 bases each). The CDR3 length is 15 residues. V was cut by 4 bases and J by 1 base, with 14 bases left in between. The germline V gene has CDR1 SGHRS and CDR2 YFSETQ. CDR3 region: CASSMGGTAQETQYF. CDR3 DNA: TGCGCCAGCAGCATGGGGGGGACAGCCCAAGAGACCCAGTACTTC.

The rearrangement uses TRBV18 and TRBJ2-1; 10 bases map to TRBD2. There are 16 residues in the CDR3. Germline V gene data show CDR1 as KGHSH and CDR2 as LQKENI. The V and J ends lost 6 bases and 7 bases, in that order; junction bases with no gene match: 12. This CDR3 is CASSRWTSGTSNEQFF. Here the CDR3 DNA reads TGTGCCAGCTCCCGGTGGACTAGCGGAACCTCTAATGAGCAGTTCTTC.

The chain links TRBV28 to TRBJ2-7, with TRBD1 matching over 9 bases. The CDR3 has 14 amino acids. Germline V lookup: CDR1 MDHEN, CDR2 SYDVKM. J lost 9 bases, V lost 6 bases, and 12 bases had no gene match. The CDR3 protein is CASSGRDRALGQYF. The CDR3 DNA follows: TGTGCCAGCAGCGGACGGGACAGGGCACTGGGGCAGTACTTC.

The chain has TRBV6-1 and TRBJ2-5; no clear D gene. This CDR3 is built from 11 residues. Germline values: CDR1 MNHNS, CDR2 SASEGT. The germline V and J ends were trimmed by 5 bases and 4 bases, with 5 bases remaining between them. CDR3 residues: CASSYRETQYF. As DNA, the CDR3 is TGTGCCAGCAGTTATAGAGAGACCCAGTACTTC.

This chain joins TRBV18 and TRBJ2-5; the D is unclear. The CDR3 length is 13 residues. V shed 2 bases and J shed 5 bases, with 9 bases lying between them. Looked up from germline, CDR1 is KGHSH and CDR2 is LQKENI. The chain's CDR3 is CASSPEIRETQYF. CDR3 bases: TGTGCCAGCTCACCAGAGATTCGGGAGACCCAGTACTTC.

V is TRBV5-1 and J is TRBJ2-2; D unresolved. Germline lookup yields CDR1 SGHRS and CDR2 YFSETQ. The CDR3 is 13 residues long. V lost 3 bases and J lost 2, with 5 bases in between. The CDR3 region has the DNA TGCGCCAGCAGCTCCAGAAACACCGGGGAGCTGTTTTTT. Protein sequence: CASSSRNTGELFF.

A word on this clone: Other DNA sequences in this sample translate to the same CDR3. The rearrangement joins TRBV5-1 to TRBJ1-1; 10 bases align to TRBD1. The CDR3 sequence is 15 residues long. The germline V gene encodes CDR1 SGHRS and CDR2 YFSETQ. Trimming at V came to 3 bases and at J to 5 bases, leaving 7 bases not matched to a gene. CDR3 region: CASSSRTGGGTEAFF. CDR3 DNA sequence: TGCGCCAGCAGCTCTCGGACAGGGGGAGGTACTGAAGCTTTCTTT.

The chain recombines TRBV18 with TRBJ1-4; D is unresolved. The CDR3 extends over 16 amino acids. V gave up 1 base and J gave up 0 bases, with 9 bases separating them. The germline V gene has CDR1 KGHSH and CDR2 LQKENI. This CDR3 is CASSPLYGPTNEKLFF. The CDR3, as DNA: TGTGCCAGCTCACCACTTTACGGCCCAACTAATGAAAAACTGTTTTTT.

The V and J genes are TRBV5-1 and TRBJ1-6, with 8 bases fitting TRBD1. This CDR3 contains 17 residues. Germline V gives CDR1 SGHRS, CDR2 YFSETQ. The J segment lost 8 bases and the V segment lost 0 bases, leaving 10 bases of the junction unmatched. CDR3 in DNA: TGCGCCAGCAGCTTGGATGGACAGGGAAGAAGAGATTCACCCCTCCACTTT. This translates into CASSLDGQGRRDSPLHF.

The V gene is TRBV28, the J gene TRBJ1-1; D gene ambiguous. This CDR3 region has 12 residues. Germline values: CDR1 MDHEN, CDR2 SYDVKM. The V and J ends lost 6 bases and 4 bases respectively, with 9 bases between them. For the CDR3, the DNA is TGTGCCAGCAGACAACGGAGCACTGAAGCTTTCTTT. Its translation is CASRQRSTEAFF.